This T cell receptor beta chain was profiled in a study of blood T cell repertoires in COVID-19. Study-wide context: Acute and convalescent COVID-19 samples came from the United States, Italy and Spain. Sample material is recorded as cDNA or gDNA derived from T cells, B-cell-depleted T cells, or PBMCs.

The CDR3 loop spans 15 amino acids. The trim removed 6 bases at V and 6 bases at J, leaving 11 bases unmatched. Germline V gene lookup returns CDR1 MNHEY and CDR2 SMNVEV (reference sequence). Per the authors' pipeline: Counts of nucleated cells, estimated from reference gene primer amplification, were obtained. Clones were sequenced by immunoSEQ multiplex PCR, and TCRdb holds only the in-frame ones, with some missing. The V and J calls and the clone size are those of that table, but D and trimming were determined from the DNA. The repertoire holds about 74,000 clones, with about 83% as singletons. Sequencing input: peripheral blood. The sequence came from a man aged 65 to 79 with acute or convalescent COVID-19. The chain combines TRBV27 with TRBJ1-3; 7 bases match TRBD1. The CDR3 nucleotides read TGTGCCAGCAGCCCGGGACAGCGAAAATTAAACACCATATATTTT. As protein: CASSPGQRKLNTIYF.